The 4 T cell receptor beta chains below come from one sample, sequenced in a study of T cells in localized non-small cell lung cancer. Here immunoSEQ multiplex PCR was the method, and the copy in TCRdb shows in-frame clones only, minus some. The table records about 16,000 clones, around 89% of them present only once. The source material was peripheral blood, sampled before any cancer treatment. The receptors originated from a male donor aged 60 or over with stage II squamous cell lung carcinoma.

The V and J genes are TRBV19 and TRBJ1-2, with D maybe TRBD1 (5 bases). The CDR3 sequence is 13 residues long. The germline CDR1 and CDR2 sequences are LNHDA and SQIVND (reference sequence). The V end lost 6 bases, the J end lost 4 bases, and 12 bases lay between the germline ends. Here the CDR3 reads CASSAQRGYGYTF. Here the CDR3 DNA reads TGTGCCAGTAGCGCACAAAGGGGCTATGGCTACACCTTC.

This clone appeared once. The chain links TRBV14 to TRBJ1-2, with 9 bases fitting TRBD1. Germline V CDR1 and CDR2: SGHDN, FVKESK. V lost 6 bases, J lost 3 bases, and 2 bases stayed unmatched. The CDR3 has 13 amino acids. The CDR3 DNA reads TGTGCCAGCAGTAGGGACAGGGACTATGGCTACACCTTC. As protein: CASSRDRDYGYTF.

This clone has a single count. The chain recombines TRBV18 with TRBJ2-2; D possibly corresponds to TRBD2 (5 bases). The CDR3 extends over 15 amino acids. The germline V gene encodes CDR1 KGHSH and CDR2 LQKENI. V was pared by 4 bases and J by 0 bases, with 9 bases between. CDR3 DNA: TGTGCCAGCTCACTTGGACTGTCGAACACCGGGGAGCTGTTTTTT. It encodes CASSLGLSNTGELFF. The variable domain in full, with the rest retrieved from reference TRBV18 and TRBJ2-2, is NAGVMQNPRHLVRRRGQEARLRCSPMKGHSHVYWYRQLPEEGLKFMVYLQKENIIDESGMPKERFSAEFPKEGPSILRIQQVVRGDSAAYFCASSLGLSNTGELFFGEGSRLTVL.

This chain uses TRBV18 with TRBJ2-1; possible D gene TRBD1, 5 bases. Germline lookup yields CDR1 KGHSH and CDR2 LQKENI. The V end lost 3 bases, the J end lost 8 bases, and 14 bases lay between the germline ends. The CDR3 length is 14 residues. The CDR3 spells CASSPGLGDYEQFF. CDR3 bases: TGTGCCAGCTCACCGGGGCTAGGGGATTATGAGCAGTTCTTC.